A single sample gave rise to the 24 T cell receptor beta chains below, sequenced in a study of blood T cell repertoires in COVID-19. The protocol was immunoSEQ multiplex PCR, while the TCRdb copy is restricted to in-frame clones and leaves out a portion. The sample lists some 68,000 clones; 75% to 95% were seen once. Input material: peripheral blood. The origin of the receptors is a man in his forties with COVID-19, enrolled during active disease.

The chain couples TRBV3-1 (or the pseudogene TRBV3-2) to TRBJ1-1; TRBD1 is a possible D gene (6 bases). Trimming pared 3 bases from V and 12 bases from J, leaving 14 bases between. The CDR3 length is 12 residues. The V gene's germline CDR1 is LGHDT and CDR2 YNNKEL (reference sequence). The CDR3 sequence: CASSQMGQSPFF. The CDR3 bases are TGTGCCAGCAGCCAGATGGGACAATCGCCTTTCTTT.

The V gene is TRBV19, the J gene TRBJ1-4; TRBD1 agrees at 7 bases. The germline V gene encodes CDR1 LNHDA and CDR2 SQIVND (reference sequence). V shed 8 bases and J 3 bases; nucleotides not matched to a gene: 6. The CDR3 totals 14 residues. The CDR3 reads CASDRVVSNEKLFF. The CDR3 DNA reads as TGTGCCAGTGACAGGGTGGTTTCTAATGAAAAACTGTTTTTT.

The CDR3 bases are TGCGCCAGCAGTTCGGGACAGACGAACACTGAAGCTTTCTTT. Encoded protein: CASSSGQTNTEAFF. The chain is built from TRBV5-1 and TRBJ1-1, with 7 bases lining up with TRBD1. This CDR3 has 14 amino acids. The germline CDR1 and CDR2 sequences are SGHRS and YFSETQ. Losses at the gene ends were 5 bases for V and 1 base for J; bases not matched to a gene: 5.

This clone has a handful of counts. The V gene is TRBV11-2, the J gene TRBJ2-7; no reliable D call. With 5 bases removed from V and 3 bases from J, the gap between germline ends came to 17 bases. The CDR3 has 15 residues. Germline-derived CDR1 and CDR2 are SGHAT and FQNNGV. The CDR3 sequence is CASSPSQALGYEQYF. The CDR3 region has the DNA TGTGCCAGCAGCCCCAGTCAGGCCCTGGGCTACGAGCAGTACTTC.

The V and J genes are TRBV21-1 and TRBJ1-6. TRBV21-1 is a pseudogene segment. This CDR3 has 17 residues. CDR3 in amino acids: CASSKVRAEAKNSPLHF. CDR3 in DNA: TGTGCCAGCAGCAAAGTAAGAGCGGAGGCCAAAAATTCACCCCTCCACTTT.

V and J are TRBV19 and TRBJ1-4, with D unclear. This CDR3 is 12 amino acids long. V was shortened by 5 bases and J by 11 bases, with 12 bases between the two germline ends. Germline CDR1 LNHDA, CDR2 SQIVND (reference sequence). The DNA for the CDR3 is TGTGCCAGTAGTGCCTATCAACGGAAACTGTTTTTT. This encodes CASSAYQRKLFF. The entire variable domain, with the rest obtained from reference TRBV19 and TRBJ1-4, is as follows: DGGITQSPKYLFRKEGQNVTLSCEQNLNHDAMYWYRQDPGQGLRLIYYSQIVNDFQKGDIAEGYSVSREKKESFPLTVTSAQKNPTAFYLCASSAYQRKLFFGSGTQLSVL.

This chain links TRBV15 with TRBJ2-5; D might be TRBD2 (5 bases). Germline-derived CDR1 and CDR2 are LNHNV and YYDKDF (reference sequence). V was shortened by 1 base and J by 4 bases, with 10 bases between the two germline ends. The CDR3 sequence is 14 residues long. CDR3 amino acids: CATSRGGLGETQYF. In DNA form, the CDR3 reads TGTGCCACCAGCAGAGGAGGGTTGGGAGAGACCCAGTACTTC. The variable domain in full, with the rest retrieved from reference TRBV15 and TRBJ2-5, is DAMVIQNPRYQVTQFGKPVTLSCSQTLNHNVMYWYQQKSSQAPKLLFHYYDKDFNNEADTPDNFQSRRPNTSFCFLDIRSPGLGDTAMYLCATSRGGLGETQYFGPGTRLLVL.

For the CDR3, the DNA is TGTGCCAGCGGGGGGTCGAGCTCCTACGAGCAGTACTTC. Amino acid sequence: CASGGSSSYEQYF. The chain employs TRBV6-5 and TRBJ2-7; a possible D gene is TRBD2 (6 bases). The CDR3 length is 13 residues. V dropped 8 bases and J dropped 0 bases, with 11 bases sitting between them. The germline V gene has CDR1 MNHEY and CDR2 SVGAGI.

The chain is built from TRBV6-5 and TRBJ2-1, with a possible D match to TRBD1 (5 bases). V was shortened by 7 bases and J by 4 bases, with 11 bases between the two germline ends. This CDR3 has 13 residues. Germline-derived CDR1 and CDR2 are MNHEY and SVGAGI. The CDR3 protein is CASTPPGYNEQFF. CDR3 DNA: TGTGCCAGCACCCCCCCAGGGTACAATGAGCAGTTCTTC.

The CDR3 sequence: CASSVGSLSAGNQPQHF. The CDR3 DNA reads TGTGCCAGCAGTGTGGGTTCCTTGTCGGCGGGCAATCAGCCCCAGCATTTT. V usage is TRBV6-1 and J usage is TRBJ1-5; D unclear. The CDR3 consists of 17 residues. V lost 4 bases and J 2 bases, leaving 18 bases between the germline ends. The germline gives CDR1 MNHNS, CDR2 SASEGT.

The V gene is TRBV30, the J gene TRBJ2-3; tentative D call: TRBD2 (6 bases). This CDR3 contains 16 residues. Looked up from germline, CDR1 is GTSNPN and CDR2 is SVGIG (reference sequence). Trimming cost V 6 bases and J 2 bases, with 21 bases left between them. CDR3 sequence (DNA): TGTGCCTGTTCCCCTTTAGGGGACTCTACCACAGATACGCAGTATTTT. Protein sequence: CACSPLGDSTTDTQYF.

The J gene is TRBJ2-7, the V gene TRBV5-1; D may be TRBD2 (5 bases). Trimming removed 3 bases at V and 4 bases at J, with 8 bases between. In germline, CDR1 is SGHRS, CDR2 YFSETQ. CDR3 size: 12 residues. DNA for the CDR3: TGCGCCAGCAGCTCGGGATTTTACGAGCAGTACTTC. It specifies CASSSGFYEQYF.

V and J are TRBV19 and TRBJ2-7, with 9 positions matching TRBD2. Germline CDR1 and CDR2: LNHDA and SQIVND (reference sequence). The CDR3 length is 15 residues. The V and J ends lost 7 bases and 6 bases, in that order; junction bases with no gene match: 13. CDR3 in DNA: TGTGCCAGTACCCCAACCGGCGGGGGGGCCCGCGAGCAGTACTTC. Its translation is CASTPTGGGAREQYF.

The rearrangement uses TRBV6-5 and TRBJ1-1, with 10 bases identical to TRBD1. This CDR3 has 15 amino acids. J gave up 1 base and V 6 bases, and 5 bases lay outside the gene matches. Germline V CDR1 and CDR2: MNHEY, SVGAGI. The CDR3 DNA is TGTGCCAGCAGAGACCGACAGGGGGCGAACACTGAAGCTTTCTTT. Protein: CASRDRQGANTEAFF.

This clone was found once. The rearrangement joins TRBV7-2 to TRBJ2-3; 8 positions agree with TRBD2. Germline V CDR1 and CDR2: SGHTA, FQGNSA. V was clipped by 2 bases and J by 0 bases; unmatched bases: 7. The CDR3 loop spans 17 amino acids. CDR3 protein: CASSLSSGDSSTDTQYF. DNA of the CDR3: TGTGCCAGCAGCTTAAGTAGCGGGGACTCTAGCACAGATACGCAGTATTTT.

The chain links TRBV6-5 to TRBJ2-5, with 7 positions matching TRBD2. The CDR3 runs 15 residues. From germline, CDR1 is MNHEY and CDR2 SVGAGI. The ends lost 7 bases at V and 7 bases at J; junction bases unmatched: 15. CDR3 nucleotide sequence: TGTGCCAGCATAGAGGCGAGACTAGCAGAGGGGACCCAGTACTTC. The encoded protein is CASIEARLAEGTQYF.

The genes are TRBV14 and TRBJ2-1; TRBD2 aligns across 7 bases. This CDR3 has 17 amino acids. The germline V gene has CDR1 SGHDN and CDR2 FVKESK. V lost 0 bases, J lost 4 bases, and 9 bases stayed unmatched. This chain's CDR3 is CASSQDNEVGGYNEQFF. CDR3 sequence (DNA): TGTGCCAGCAGCCAAGATAATGAAGTCGGGGGGTACAATGAGCAGTTCTTC.

The chain's CDR3 is CATHTSGGVNTGELFF. CDR3 bases: TGCGCCACTCATACTAGCGGGGGAGTGAACACCGGGGAGCTGTTTTTT. The rearrangement uses TRBV5-1 and TRBJ2-2; 11 nucleotides agree with TRBD2. V gave up 9 bases and J gave up 1 base; unmatched junction bases: 8. Germline V gene data show CDR1 as SGHRS and CDR2 as YFSETQ. This CDR3 has 16 residues.

The chain has TRBV29-1 and TRBJ1-2; unclear D gene. Germline V lookup: CDR1 SQVTM, CDR2 ANQGSEA. The V end was cut by 7 bases, the J end by 0 bases, with 9 bases between. CDR3 length: 12 residues. The CDR3 loop reads CSASVANYGYTF. The CDR3 DNA is TGCAGCGCCTCGGTAGCTAACTATGGCTACACCTTC.

The chain links TRBV5-1 to TRBJ1-2; no firm D call. Germline V gene sequence: CDR1 SGHRS, CDR2 YFSETQ. This CDR3 is built from 13 residues. V lost 3 bases and J 4 bases, leaving 10 bases between the germline ends. The CDR3 protein is CASSSTAAYGYTF. Here the CDR3 DNA reads TGCGCCAGCAGCTCCACAGCTGCCTATGGCTACACCTTC.

Concerning this clone itself: It is unclear where the CDR3 begins or ends on the DNA, so no DNA is shown, and the CDR3 is as TCRdb lists it. This chain links TRBV19 with TRBJ1-5; TRBD1, the table's D call, was not compared with the DNA. CDR1 is LNHDA and CDR2 is SQIVND in the germline V gene (reference sequence). The CDR3 is 18 residues long, ends included. CDR3 sequence reads: CASSSGQGRRPGNQPQHF.

The chain combines TRBV6-5 with TRBJ2-4; 8 bases agree with TRBD1. Trimming removed 7 bases from V and 5 bases from J; junction bases left unmatched: 10. There are 15 residues in the CDR3. In germline, CDR1 is MNHEY, CDR2 SVGAGI. The CDR3 sequence: CASNGNPGQENIQYF. DNA of the CDR3: TGTGCCAGCAATGGAAATCCGGGACAGGAAAACATTCAGTACTTC.

The chain links TRBV5-1 to TRBJ2-7, with TRBD2 identical over 10 bases. CDR1 is SGHRS and CDR2 is YFSETQ in the germline V gene. The V gene end was trimmed by 0 bases and the J gene end by 3 bases; junction bases not matched to a gene: 6. CDR3 length equals 16 residues. For the CDR3, the DNA is TGCGCCAGCAGCTTGGCCTCGGGACTAGCGATCTACGAGCAGTACTTC. It codes for CASSLASGLAIYEQYF.

The rearrangement joins TRBV20-1 to TRBJ1-2; D is possibly TRBD1 (6 bases). The V end lost 4 bases, the J end lost 7 bases, and 10 bases lay between the germline ends. CDR1 is DFQATT and CDR2 is SNEGSKA in the germline V gene (reference sequence). There are 11 residues in the CDR3. The DNA of the CDR3 is TGCAGTGCTAACAGGGTTCCTGGCTACACCTTC. Translating gives CSANRVPGYTF.